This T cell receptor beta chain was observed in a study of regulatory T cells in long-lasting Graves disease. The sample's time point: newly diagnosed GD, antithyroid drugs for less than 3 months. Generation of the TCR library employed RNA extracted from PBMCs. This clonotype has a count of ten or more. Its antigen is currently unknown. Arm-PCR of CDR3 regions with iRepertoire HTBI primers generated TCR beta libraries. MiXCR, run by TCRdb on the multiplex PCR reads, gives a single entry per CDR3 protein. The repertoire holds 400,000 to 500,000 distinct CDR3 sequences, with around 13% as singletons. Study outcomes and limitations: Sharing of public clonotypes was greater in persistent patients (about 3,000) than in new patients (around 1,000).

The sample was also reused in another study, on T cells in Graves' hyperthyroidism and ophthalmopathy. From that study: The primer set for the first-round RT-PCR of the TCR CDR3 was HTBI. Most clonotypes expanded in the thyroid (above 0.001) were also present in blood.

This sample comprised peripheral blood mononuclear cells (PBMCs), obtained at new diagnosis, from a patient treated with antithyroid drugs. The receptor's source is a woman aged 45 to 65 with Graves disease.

The CDR3: CASRAGTGDNYGYTF. The CDR3 DNA sequence: TGTGCCAGCAGGGCCGGGACAGGGGATAACTATGGCTACACCTTC. This chain uses TRBV28 with TRBJ1-2, with TRBD1 matching 10 bases. J lost 1 base, V lost 6 bases, and 5 bases had no gene match. The CDR3 has 15 amino acids. Germline-derived CDR1 and CDR2 are MDHEN and SYDVKM.